Below, one TCR beta chain is given with its context. The target antigen is unknown. This sample is part of a study of CD8 T cell repertoires and HIV-1 epitope variants. Whole-study findings and limits: Nef KF9 drew about 5 clonotypes and HW9 one, without TAALDMSHF responses.

CDR3 length: 10 residues. Per the germline V gene, CDR1 is SEHNR and CDR2 is FQNEAQ (reference sequence). Trimming pared 5 bases from V and 6 bases from J, leaving 2 bases between. TCR beta CDR3 was sequenced at survey depth on immunoSEQ. Sequenced by immunoSEQ multiplex PCR; TCRdb stores in-frame clones only, minus some. This sample has 6,800 or so clones, with over 55% found just once. Input material: cultured CD8+ T cells derived from PBMCs. The sequence derives from a male donor with HIV. This chain joins TRBV7-9 and TRBJ2-1; D gene unclear. The CDR3, as DNA: TGTGCCAGCAGCCCCAATGAGCAGTTCTTC. Translated: CASSPNEQFF.